This T cell receptor beta chain was identified during a study of memory CD4+ T cells and cytomegalovirus serostatus. Overall study context: This sample comes from healthy Belgian adults, roughly 9 CMV seropositive, under 25 seronegative.

Overall study results and limits: CD4+ memory repertoires contained about two fifths of the roughly 160 reported CMV TCRbeta sequences.

The CDR3 is 12 residues long. From germline, CDR1 is MDHEN and CDR2 SYDVKM. V was pared by 7 bases and J by 6 bases, with 10 bases between. With respect to this clone: Its antigen is undetermined.

Single viable CD3+CD4+CD8-CD45RO+ cells were sorted as the memory CD4+ T cells. Generated by immunoSEQ multiplex PCR, the TCRdb table keeps only in-frame clones and is missing some. This table holds around 38,000 clones, about 82% found once. The sequencing sample was made of memory CD4+ T cells from blood. V gene TRBV28 combines with J gene TRBJ2-1; D not resolved. The receptor's source is an adult in good health and CMV-seronegative. The CDR3: CASTLPGNEQFF. CDR3 in DNA: TGTGCCAGCACCCTCCCGGGCAATGAGCAGTTCTTC.